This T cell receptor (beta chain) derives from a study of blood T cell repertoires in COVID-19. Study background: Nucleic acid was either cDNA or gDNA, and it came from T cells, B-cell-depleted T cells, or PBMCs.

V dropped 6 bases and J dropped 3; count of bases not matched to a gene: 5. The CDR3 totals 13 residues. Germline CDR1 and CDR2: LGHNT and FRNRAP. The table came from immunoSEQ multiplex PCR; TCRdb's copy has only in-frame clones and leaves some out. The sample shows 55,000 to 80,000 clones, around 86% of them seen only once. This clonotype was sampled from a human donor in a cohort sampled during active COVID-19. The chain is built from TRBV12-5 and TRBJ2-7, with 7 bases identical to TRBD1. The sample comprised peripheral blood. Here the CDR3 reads CASGLQGDYEQYF. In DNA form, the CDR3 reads TGTGCTAGTGGGCTGCAGGGGGACTACGAGCAGTACTTC.